Listed below are T cell receptor beta chains from one sample, sequenced in a study of T cell responses to AZD1222 COVID-19 vaccine. Generated by immunoSEQ multiplex PCR, the TCRdb table keeps only in-frame clones and is missing some. The sample records around 120,000 clones, roughly 90% being singletons. The sequencing here drew on peripheral blood, taken on day 0 of AZD1222 vaccination. The receptors originated from an adult in good health. CDR3s include the opening cysteine and the closing phenylalanine or tryptophan. D genes are given only for firm matches. Clone size is shown for a subset of rows, as once, few, many or a class of expanded clone.

abundance: .; d_gene: .; j_gene: TRBJ1-1; v_gene: TRBV2; CDR3aa: CASSVQPNTEAFF; CDR3nt: TGTGCCAGCAGTGTTCAGCCGAACACTGAAGCTTTCTTT
abundance: once; d_gene: .; j_gene: TRBJ2-1; v_gene: TRBV6-2/TRBV6-3; CDR3aa: CASSYSGQYNEQFF; CDR3nt: TGTGCCAGCAGTTACTCGGGGCAGTACAATGAGCAGTTCTTC
abundance: .; d_gene: .; j_gene: TRBJ1-6; v_gene: TRBV2; CDR3aa: CASSERQDSPLHF; CDR3nt: TGTGCCAGCAGCGAGAGACAGGATTCACCCCTCCACTTT
abundance: .; d_gene: .; j_gene: TRBJ2-7; v_gene: TRBV3-1/TRBV3-2; CDR3aa: CASSQVSGIEQYF; CDR3nt: TGTGCCAGCAGCCAAGTATCAGGGATCGAGCAGTACTTC
abundance: .; d_gene: TRBD2; j_gene: TRBJ2-5; v_gene: TRBV11-3; CDR3aa: CASSQGLAGQETQYF; CDR3nt: TGTGCCAGCAGCCAGGGACTAGCGGGACAAGAGACCCAGTACTTC
abundance: .; d_gene: .; j_gene: TRBJ2-7; v_gene: TRBV6-2/TRBV6-3; CDR3aa: CASSYSLLYEQYF; CDR3nt: TGTGCCAGCAGTTACTCGTTACTGTACGAGCAGTACTTC
abundance: .; d_gene: .; j_gene: TRBJ1-5; v_gene: TRBV18; CDR3aa: CASSAQGYSNQPQHF; CDR3nt: TGTGCCAGCTCAGCACAGGGTTATAGCAATCAGCCCCAGCATTTT
abundance: .; d_gene: .; j_gene: TRBJ2-1; v_gene: TRBV4-3; CDR3aa: CASSYRGGGWNEQFF; CDR3nt: TGCGCCAGCAGCTACCGAGGGGGAGGTTGGAATGAGCAGTTCTTC
abundance: .; d_gene: .; j_gene: TRBJ2-1; v_gene: TRBV10-3; CDR3aa: CAISQGQEQFF; CDR3nt: TGTGCCATCAGTCAAGGACAGGAGCAGTTCTTC
abundance: once; d_gene: .; j_gene: TRBJ1-6; v_gene: TRBV11-2; CDR3aa: CASSLDLGNSPLHF; CDR3nt: TGTGCCAGCAGCTTAGATTTGGGAAATTCACCCCTCCACTTT
abundance: .; d_gene: TRBD1; j_gene: TRBJ2-2; v_gene: TRBV28; CDR3aa: CASTSDTGTGRELFF; CDR3nt: TGTGCCAGCACAAGCGACACCGGGACAGGGCGGGAGCTGTTTTTT
abundance: .; d_gene: .; j_gene: TRBJ2-7; v_gene: TRBV6-5; CDR3aa: CASSSRDGHRPEQYF; CDR3nt: TGTGCCAGCAGTTCCCGGGACGGGCACCGACCCGAGCAGTACTTC